This T cell receptor (beta chain) was profiled in a study of cytomegalovirus exposure and HLA in healthy donors. Primers included in the PCR were 60 Vbeta and 13 Jbeta primers. Measured with immunoSEQ multiplex PCR; TCRdb has only the in-frame clones, and not every one. The top ten hold over 1.5% of the sample, which has 100,000 to 150,000 clones, more than 55% seen once. Trimming removed 4 bases from V and 2 bases from J, with 12 bases in between. Germline CDR1 is ENHRY and CDR2 is SYGVKD. This CDR3 spans 15 amino acids. The sequenced sample was PBMCs. This receptor was taken from a man between 18 and 29 years old in good health and CMV-seronegative. The V gene is TRBV10-3, the J gene TRBJ1-5; D ambiguous. The CDR3 reads CAISVEGAGNQPQHF. CDR3 DNA sequence: TGTGCCATCAGTGTGGAGGGTGCGGGCAATCAGCCCCAGCATTTT.